This T cell receptor beta chain emerged from a study of blood T cell repertoires in COVID-19. Study as a whole: Acute and convalescent COVID-19 specimens originated in the United States, Italy and Spain. In each case, the material was cDNA or gDNA derived from T cells, B-cell-depleted T cells, or PBMCs.

As handled by the study authors: Amplification with reference gene primers provided the estimates of nucleated cell counts. The table came from immunoSEQ multiplex PCR; TCRdb's copy has only in-frame clones and leaves some out. D and trimming were read from the DNA, whereas the V and J calls and clone size are those reported in that table. The data show more than 95,000 clones, with about 86% seen just once and over 3.5% held by the top ten. Trimming removed 4 bases from V and 9 bases from J, with 13 bases in between. Germline V CDR1 and CDR2: SGHTA, FQGNSA. This CDR3 comprises 13 residues. This chain connects TRBV7-2 to TRBJ1-5, with D perhaps TRBD1 (5 bases). The sample taken for sequencing was peripheral blood. The receptor's source is a man aged 55 to 70 with acute or convalescent COVID-19. The CDR3 sequence is CASSSGGVRPQHF. The CDR3 region has the DNA TGTGCCAGCAGCTCCGGGGGGGTGAGGCCCCAGCATTTT.